A selection of T cell receptor beta chains follows, all from one sample in a study of CXCR3-negative and CXCR3-positive naive CD8 T cells. One entry per CDR3 protein, without DNA, is what TCRdb gives after re-calling the 5' RACE reads. The sample spans some 150,000 distinct CDR3 sequences; the ten largest clones claim just under 0.5%. What was sequenced was naive CXCR3+ CD8+ T cells from blood. All receptors come from a human donor in good health. Some clones in this sample may be carry-over from other donors' samples. Each CDR3 is given with its conserved first and last residue.

cdr3_aa j_call v_call
CASSLGLAGGSDTQYF TRBJ2-3 TRBV4-3
CASSLGGLAENTGELFF TRBJ2-2 TRBV11-2
CASQGWEETQYF TRBJ2-5 TRBV6-1
CASSLGTPFYEQYF TRBJ2-7 TRBV28
CASSQMVAGPHEQFF TRBJ2-1 TRBV4-3
CASSLWAQQETQYF TRBJ2-5 TRBV12-3/TRBV12-4
CSAPRLAGGYEQYF TRBJ2-7 TRBV20-1
CASRLGQTNTEAFF TRBJ1-1 TRBV28
CASSLVFLAGVNNEQFF TRBJ2-1 TRBV11-2
CASRTGGIEAFF TRBJ1-1 TRBV12-3/TRBV12-4
CSARVRGYYEQYF TRBJ2-7 TRBV20-1
CSVPGTGGGYTF TRBJ1-2 TRBV29-1
CASSPLVDTDTQYF TRBJ2-3 TRBV28
CASPPWGWLVTMGYTF TRBJ1-2 TRBV12-5
CASNTGTFDETQYF TRBJ2-5 TRBV12-3/TRBV12-4
CASSPAGMSSYEQYF TRBJ2-7 TRBV28
CASSQETSGRNTQYF TRBJ2-3 TRBV4-2
CSVAQRNTEAFF TRBJ1-1 TRBV29-1
CASSLGRVGANVLTF TRBJ2-6 TRBV7-6
CSGIESGGPVNEQFF TRBJ2-1 TRBV20-1
CASSGQGGGTDTQYF TRBJ2-3 TRBV12-3/TRBV12-4
CASSRTGIYNEQFF TRBJ2-1 TRBV7-6
CASSVEGTDLEQYF TRBJ2-7 TRBV9
CASSWQGDTEAFF TRBJ1-1 TRBV6-5
CASSQGDGYTF TRBJ1-2 TRBV7-9
CASSLASPSGELFF TRBJ2-2 TRBV7-9
CASSVTSGGAFQETQYF TRBJ2-5 TRBV7-6
CASIQRGHTEAFF TRBJ1-1 TRBV28
CASSFGQFYGYTF TRBJ1-2 TRBV7-2
CASSTSGGAYEQYF TRBJ2-7 TRBV7-2
CASGPQGLSTDTQYF TRBJ2-3 TRBV6-5
CASSQGGRSDEQFF TRBJ2-1 TRBV4-1
CASSFRQGLSYEQYF TRBJ2-7 TRBV7-9
CAWRLAGDLSDEQFF TRBJ2-1 TRBV30
CSVTHLSQETDTQYF TRBJ2-3 TRBV29-1
CASSDISGHEQYF TRBJ2-7 TRBV12-3/TRBV12-4
CASSLVTTWRGTDTQYF TRBJ2-3 TRBV7-2
CASSLDRTARNYGYTF TRBJ1-2 TRBV5-1
CASSLGTGKEEQYF TRBJ2-7 TRBV5-5
CASSPTSGLHNEQFF TRBJ2-1 TRBV28
CATSDRSPQNTGELFF TRBJ2-2 TRBV15